This T cell receptor (beta chain) is from a study of blood T cell repertoires in COVID-19. For the study at large: Sites in the United States, Italy and Spain provided acute and convalescent COVID-19 samples. In each case, the material was cDNA or gDNA derived from T cells, B-cell-depleted T cells, or PBMCs.

Original handling: Reference gene primers were amplified, and this amplification served to estimate nucleated cell counts. Clones were sequenced by immunoSEQ multiplex PCR, and TCRdb holds only the in-frame ones, with some missing. The V and J calls and clone size are taken from that table; D and trimming were inferred from the DNA. Of about 200,000 clones listed, roughly four fifths were seen once; the top ten hold around 6.9%. The clonotype originates from a human donor with acute or convalescent COVID-19. The donor label of this sample is uncertain. Sequencing was carried out using peripheral blood.

DNA for the CDR3: TGCAGCGTTGAGTATCGACAGGGTTGGTCCTACGAGCAGTACTTC. Its translation is CSVEYRQGWSYEQYF. The genes are TRBV29-1 and TRBJ2-7, with TRBD1 identical over 7 bases. V lost 3 bases, J lost 1 base, and 9 bases stayed unmatched. CDR3 length: 15 amino acids. Per the germline V gene, CDR1 is SQVTM and CDR2 is ANQGSEA.